This T cell receptor beta chain stems from a study of response to subunit inactivated influenza vaccine. Germline CDR1 is DFQATT and CDR2 is SNEGSKA (reference sequence). V lost 3 bases to trimming and J lost 1 base; unmatched junction nucleotides: 21. The CDR3 is made up of 21 amino acids. TCRdb independently ran MiXCR on the RT-PCR reads; one entry per CDR3 protein. The sample carries about 570,000 distinct CDR3 sequences, 11% recorded once. This clonotype was observed a few times. These same records also appear under a second study, on T cells expressing NK-cell markers. That paper states: The authors made TCR beta cDNA libraries by 5'RACE template switching. This switching added a universal primer site and UMIs. All TCR beta repertoires analysed originated from sorted CD3+CD56+NKG2C+, CD3+CD56+NKG2C- and CD3+CD56-NKG2C+ T cells. In a group of about six donors, dominant NKG2C+ clonotypes represented roughly 1.0-7.5% of CD8+ T cells.

This clonotype was obtained from a man between 50 and 59 years old who received an inactivated influenza vaccine. The V call is TRBV20-1, the J call TRBJ2-6; 7 nucleotides match TRBD1. The sample in question was PBMCs from blood, obtained on the day of vaccination. CDR3 region: CSASFLPRVVTGNSGANVLTF. CDR3 coding DNA: TGCAGTGCTAGTTTCCTACCCCGAGTGGTGACAGGGAATTCTGGGGCCAACGTCCTGACTTTC.